These 20 T cell receptor beta chains came from one sample sequenced in a study of T cells in Graves' hyperthyroidism and ophthalmopathy. RNA transcripts provided the source from which TCR beta CDR3 regions were amplified. TCR CDR3 underwent first-round RT-PCR with the HTBI primer set. Each CDR3 protein is one row after TCRdb ran MiXCR on the multiplex PCR reads. In the table there are roughly 170,000 distinct CDR3 sequences, 9.4% of which are singletons. Sequencing was carried out using blood. The receptors were sampled from a woman aged 18-35 years with Graves' hyperthyroidism that later progressed to Graves' ophthalmopathy.

This clonotype was seen at least ten times. V gene TRBV9 combines with J gene TRBJ2-5; possibly TRBD1 for D (6 bases). The germline V gene encodes CDR1 SGDLS and CDR2 YYNGEE. This CDR3 is 13 amino acids long. V was clipped by 4 bases and J by 4 bases, with 11 bases between them. CDR3 in amino acids: CASSYTGRETQYF. For the CDR3, the DNA is TGTGCCAGCAGCTACACAGGGCGAGAGACCCAGTACTTC. The whole variable domain, filled in from reference TRBV9 and TRBJ2-5, reads DSGVTQTPKHLITATGQRVTLRCSPRSGDLSVYWYQQSLDQGLQFLIQYYNGEERAKGNILERFSAQQFPDLHSELNLSSLELGDSALYFCASSYTGRETQYFGPGTRLLVL.

This clonotype occurred many times. The rearrangement joins TRBV15 to TRBJ2-5, with 8 bases that match TRBD1. CDR1 is LNHNV and CDR2 is YYDKDF in the germline V gene (reference sequence). V lost 0 bases to trimming and J lost 5 bases; unmatched junction nucleotides: 5. The CDR3 length is 15 residues. The CDR3 DNA reads TGTGCCACCAGCAGAGATCGACAGGGGAGTGAGACCCAGTACTTC. Its protein product is CATSRDRQGSETQYF.

This clonotype was observed at least ten times. The chain employs TRBV7-6 and TRBJ2-1; a possible D gene is TRBD2 (6 bases). V was cut by 6 bases and J by 5 bases, with 14 bases left in between. CDR1 and CDR2 (germline): SGHVS, FNYEAQ. The CDR3 contains 14 residues. The CDR3 nucleotides are TGTGCCAGCAGTTATTCCTGGGGGGACAATGAGCAGTTCTTC. Translated: CASSYSWGDNEQFF. Based on the CDR3 plus reference TRBV7-6 and TRBJ2-1, the full variable domain is GAGVSQSPRYKVTKRGQDVALRCDPISGHVSLYWYRQALGQGPEFLTYFNYEAQQDKSGLPNDRFSAERPEGSISTLTIQRTEQRDSAMYRCASSYSWGDNEQFFGPGTRLTVL.

This chain joins TRBV4-1 and TRBJ1-4; 7 bases are shared with TRBD1. From germline, CDR1 is MGHRA and CDR2 YSYEKL. V dropped 4 bases and J dropped 5; count of bases not matched to a gene: 4. The CDR3 loop spans 14 amino acids. Here the CDR3 DNA reads TGCGCCAGCAGCCCGACAGGGACAAATGAAAAACTGTTTTTT. As protein: CASSPTGTNEKLFF.

This clonotype was seen ten or more times. V usage is TRBV6-5 and J usage is TRBJ2-3; 7 nucleotides agree with TRBD2. V lost 2 bases and J lost 2; bases outside the gene matches: 4. CDR1 and CDR2 (germline): MNHEY, SVGAGI. The CDR3 is made up of 15 amino acids. In DNA, the CDR3 is TGTGCCAGCAGTTACGGGGGGGTTATCACAGATACGCAGTATTTT. Translated, it gives CASSYGGVITDTQYF.

In this sample, this clonotype turned up many times. J is TRBJ2-6 and V is TRBV27, with 7 nucleotides matching TRBD2. V lost 2 bases and J lost 2; bases outside the gene matches: 6. The CDR3 length is 17 residues. CDR1 MNHEY and CDR2 SMNVEV come from the germline V gene (reference sequence). The CDR3 bases are TGTGCCAGCAGTTTAAGCGGGATGCCTACTGGGGCCAACGTCCTGACTTTC. It encodes CASSLSGMPTGANVLTF.

This clonotype was seen repeatedly, ten times or more. This chain uses TRBV2 with TRBJ2-5; D remains ambiguous. The V and J ends lost 3 bases and 5 bases respectively, with 13 bases between them. This CDR3 contains 14 residues. The germline V gene encodes CDR1 SNHLY and CDR2 FYNNEI. For the CDR3, the DNA is TGTGCCAGCAGTGAGGCCCCCTCCGGGGAGACCCAGTACTTC. It translates to CASSEAPSGETQYF.

This clonotype occurred many times. This chain connects TRBV7-9 to TRBJ2-1; D is unresolved. Per the germline V gene, CDR1 is SEHNR and CDR2 is FQNEAQ (reference sequence). CDR3 length: 16 residues. V was cut by 2 bases and J by 7 bases, with 18 bases left in between. The CDR3 region is CASSLSALPPTNEQFF. CDR3 nucleotide sequence: TGTGCCAGCAGCTTATCGGCTTTACCTCCGACGAATGAGCAGTTCTTC. Combining the CDR3 with reference TRBV7-9 and TRBJ2-1 gives the whole variable domain DTGVSQNPRHKITKRGQNVTFRCDPISEHNRLYWYRQTLGQGPEFLTYFQNEAQLEKSRLLSDRFSAERPKGSFSTLEIQRTEQGDSAMYLCASSLSALPPTNEQFFGPGTRLTVL.

At least ten counts were recorded for this clonotype. The chain uses TRBV7-9 and TRBJ2-1, with TRBD2 matching over 8 bases. The CDR3 is 16 amino acids. Unmatched junction bases numbered 11, after V lost 5 bases and J lost 5 bases. CDR1 is SEHNR and CDR2 is FQNEAQ in the germline V gene (reference sequence). The CDR3 DNA reads as TGTGCCAGCAGCCCTCAGACCGGACTAGCCGACAATGAGCAGTTCTTC. It encodes CASSPQTGLADNEQFF.

This clonotype was seen repeatedly, ten times or more. The chain has TRBV20-1 and TRBJ1-5; D may be TRBD1 (5 bases). V lost 2 bases and J 4 bases, leaving 18 bases between the germline ends. The CDR3 totals 16 residues. Germline V CDR1 and CDR2: DFQATT, SNEGSKA (reference sequence). CDR3 nucleotide sequence: TGCAGTGCTAGAAATTATAAAGACAGTGGGAATCAGCCCCAGCATTTT. Encoded protein: CSARNYKDSGNQPQHF.

This clonotype was counted many times. The DNA for the CDR3 is TGCGCCAGCAGCCGTAGCGGGACGTCCTACAATGAGCAGTTCTTC. Translated: CASSRSGTSYNEQFF. The V gene is TRBV5-1, the J gene TRBJ2-1; 8 nucleotides align to TRBD2. Looked up from germline, CDR1 is SGHRS and CDR2 is YFSETQ. The CDR3 loop spans 15 amino acids. V shed 4 bases and J 1 base; nucleotides not matched to a gene: 4.

The chain links TRBV7-9 to TRBJ2-7; 10 bases map to TRBD1. With 5 bases clipped from V and 2 bases from J, the junction kept 12 bases outside the gene matches. Germline CDR1 reads SEHNR; CDR2 reads FQNEAQ (reference sequence). The CDR3 has 17 amino acids. The CDR3 is CASSDPPRDRGTYEQYF. CDR3 in DNA: TGTGCCAGCAGCGATCCGCCCAGGGACAGGGGAACCTACGAGCAGTACTTC.

In this sample, this clonotype turned up many times. The J gene is TRBJ2-3, the V gene TRBV10-2, with 11 bases identical to TRBD2. Germline loops: CDR1 WSHSY, CDR2 SAAADI. V shed 10 bases, J shed 6 bases, and the junction held 9 bases outside the gene matches. The CDR3 runs to 14 residues. CDR3 coding DNA: TGCGCCACAACAATAGCGGGGGGGGCGGATACGCAGTATTTT. This sequence encodes CATTIAGGADTQYF.

Concerning this clonotype: A single base separates this from a much larger clone, so it may be a read error. The rearrangement joins TRBV3-1 to TRBJ1-1, with 8 bases matching TRBD1. Germline assignment: CDR1 LGHDT and CDR2 YNNKEL (reference sequence). The CDR3 runs 13 residues. Here the CDR3 DNA reads TGTGCCAACAGCCAGAGGACAGGGCCGAAAGCTTTCTTT. This sequence encodes CANSQRTGPKAFF.

A few counts support this clonotype. V gene TRBV30 combines with J gene TRBJ1-4; D uncertain. Per the germline V gene, CDR1 is GTSNPN and CDR2 is SVGIG (reference sequence). CDR3 length equals 17 residues. Trimming shortened V by 0 bases and J by 3 bases, and 17 bases separated the two germline ends. The CDR3 bases are TGTGCCTGGAGTGTACCTCGTTTGGGAGACTCTAATGAAAAACTGTTTTTT. Protein: CAWSVPRLGDSNEKLFF.

This clonotype appeared many times. The CDR3 nucleotides read TGTGCCAGCACCGATAGGGGAATTCGAGCTTTCTTT. This translates into CASTDRGIRAFF. This chain joins TRBV6-1 and TRBJ1-1; perhaps TRBD1 as D (5 bases). The CDR3 extends over 12 amino acids. Trimming left V 7 bases short and J 10 bases short, with 16 bases between. Germline values: CDR1 MNHNS, CDR2 SASEGT.

This clonotype came up many times. V and J are TRBV2 and TRBJ1-5, with TRBD1 identical over 8 bases. V lost 6 bases to trimming and J lost 11 bases; unmatched junction nucleotides: 6. CDR1 SNHLY and CDR2 FYNNEI come from the germline V gene. CDR3 length: 12 residues. CDR3 residues: CASRGQAISQHF. The CDR3 coding sequence is TGTGCCAGCAGGGGACAGGCAATTTCCCAGCATTTT.

There are many counts of this clonotype. The J gene is TRBJ2-4, the V gene TRBV30; 7 positions agree with TRBD1. The germline gives CDR1 GTSNPN, CDR2 SVGIG (reference sequence). This CDR3 contains 12 residues. Trimming removed 1 base from V and 10 bases from J; junction bases left unmatched: 4. CDR3 nucleotide sequence: TGTGCCTGGAGTGGACAGGGATGGATTCAGTACTTC. This gives the protein CAWSGQGWIQYF.

This clonotype came up many times. J is TRBJ1-6 and V is TRBV11-1; D unresolved. V gave up 1 base and J gave up 10 bases, with 11 bases separating them. Germline V gives CDR1 SGHAT, CDR2 FQDESV (reference sequence). The CDR3 length is 14 residues. The CDR3 DNA reads as TGTGCCAGCAGCTTAGAAAGGGTTGGATCACCCCTCCACTTT. Translating it yields CASSLERVGSPLHF. Full variable domain (missing parts from reference TRBV11-1 and TRBJ1-6): EAEVAQSPRYKITEKSQAVAFWCDPISGHATLYWYRQILGQGPELLVQFQDESVVDDSQLPKDRFSAERLKGVDSTLKIQPAELGDSAMYLCASSLERVGSPLHFGNGTRLTVT.

This clonotype was counted many times. The chain couples TRBV20-1 to TRBJ2-7; 7 bases align to TRBD2. This CDR3 contains 15 residues. The J segment lost 2 bases and the V segment lost 1 base, leaving 8 bases of the junction unmatched. The V gene's germline CDR1 is DFQATT and CDR2 SNEGSKA (reference sequence). The CDR3 reads CSARVWRESAYEQYF. The CDR3 bases are TGCAGTGCTAGAGTTTGGCGGGAGTCGGCCTACGAGCAGTACTTC.